A single sample gave rise to the 18 T cell receptor beta chains below, sequenced in a study of blood T cell repertoires in COVID-19. TCRdb's copy holds only in-frame clones and misses some; the assay was immunoSEQ multiplex PCR. The sample records some 120,000 clones, around 85% being singletons. Sequenced sample: peripheral blood. The origin of the receptors is a human donor in a cohort sampled during active COVID-19.

This clone came up many times. The chain combines TRBV11-2 with TRBJ1-2, with D possibly TRBD1 on 5 matching bases. Germline V gene data show CDR1 as SGHAT and CDR2 as FQNNGV. The CDR3 totals 14 residues. With 0 bases removed from V and 7 bases from J, the gap between germline ends came to 12 bases. The CDR3 coding sequence is TGTGCCAGCAGCTTAGATCGGACCCAGGGTGGCTACACCTTC. This codes for CASSLDRTQGGYTF.

The chain joins TRBV6-5 to TRBJ1-2, with a weak D call TRBD1 (5 bases). CDR1 is MNHEY and CDR2 is SVGAGI in the germline V gene. The CDR3 loop spans 12 amino acids. Trimming removed 5 bases at V and 4 bases at J, with 8 bases between. The CDR3 coding sequence is TGTGCCAGCAGTCACCAGGGCTATGGCTACACCTTC. This codes for CASSHQGYGYTF.

The chain couples TRBV10-3 to TRBJ2-1; 8 bases are a match to TRBD1. Per the germline V gene, CDR1 is ENHRY and CDR2 is SYGVKD. The CDR3 runs to 15 residues. The ends lost 5 bases at V and 1 base at J; junction bases unmatched: 4. In nucleotides, the CDR3 is TGTGCCATCAGTCTGACAGGGGAATCCTACAATGAGCAGTTCTTC. Its translation: CAISLTGESYNEQFF.

This chain uses TRBV27 with TRBJ1-2, with 8 bases fitting TRBD1. V was pared by 2 bases and J by 7 bases, with 9 bases of the junction left unmatched. The CDR3 loop spans 15 amino acids. CDR1 is MNHEY and CDR2 is SMNVEV in the germline V gene (reference sequence). CDR3 in amino acids: CASSLKAGGAPGYTF. DNA for the CDR3: TGTGCCAGCAGTTTAAAGGCAGGGGGCGCACCTGGCTACACCTTC.

The chain uses TRBV9 and TRBJ2-2; D may be TRBD2 (6 bases). The length of the CDR3 is 15 residues. Trimming took off 4 bases at V and 5 bases at J, with 15 bases between the two ends. CDR1 SGDLS and CDR2 YYNGEE come from the germline V gene. CDR3 sequence (DNA): TGTGCCAGCAGCCCTCACCGGGGGTCAACCGGGGAGCTGTTTTTT. Translated: CASSPHRGSTGELFF.

This sequence joins TRBV2 and TRBJ2-7, with a tentative D call TRBD2 (6 bases). The CDR3 totals 11 residues. Germline assignment: CDR1 SNHLY and CDR2 FYNNEI. V was shortened by 6 bases and J by 9 bases, with 12 bases between the two germline ends. The CDR3 loop is CASSLVGGQYV. Written as DNA, the CDR3 is TGTGCCAGCAGCCTCGTGGGAGGGCAGTACGTC.

This clone was observed a handful of times. V gene TRBV11-3 combines with J gene TRBJ2-1; weak D call: TRBD2 (5 bases). The germline gives CDR1 SGHNT, CDR2 YENEEA. Trimming took 5 bases from V and 5 from J, leaving 16 bases between them. There are 15 residues in the CDR3. CDR3 nucleotides: TGTGCCAGCAGCCCGAGGGCTGGCTATAACAATGAGCAGTTCTTC. It specifies CASSPRAGYNNEQFF.

This sequence joins TRBV6-5 and TRBJ2-2; tentatively, D is TRBD2 (5 bases). In germline, CDR1 is MNHEY, CDR2 SVGAGI. V shed 8 bases and J shed 5 bases, with 9 bases lying between them. The CDR3 totals 12 residues. CDR3 DNA: TGTGCCAGCTTAAGAGGGACCGGGGAGCTGTTTTTT. It is translated as CASLRGTGELFF.

This clone was counted only a few times. The rearrangement joins TRBV27 to TRBJ2-1, with D possibly TRBD1 on 5 matching bases. Germline CDR1 MNHEY, CDR2 SMNVEV (reference sequence). V lost 3 bases and J lost 5, with 20 bases in between. CDR3 length: 17 residues. CDR3 protein: CASSLSSTGALHNEQFF. The CDR3 region has the DNA TGTGCCAGCAGTTTGAGCAGTACTGGGGCACTGCACAATGAGCAGTTCTTC.

The CDR3 loop reads CASSFDISGRLSSTDTQYF. In nucleotides, the CDR3 is TGTGCCAGCAGCTTCGATATAAGCGGGAGGCTGTCTAGCACAGATACGCAGTATTTT. The chain carries TRBV5-8 and TRBJ2-3; the match to TRBD2 covers 9 bases. The CDR3 contains 19 residues. Germline lookup yields CDR1 SGHTS and CDR2 YDEGEE. The ends lost 2 bases at V and 0 bases at J; junction bases unmatched: 13.

The rearrangement uses TRBV5-5 and TRBJ2-4, with 9 bases matching TRBD1. This CDR3 has 15 amino acids. J gave up 2 bases and V 3 bases, and 3 bases lay outside the gene matches. CDR1 and CDR2 from the germline V gene are SGHKS and YYEKEE (reference sequence). DNA of the CDR3: TGTGCCAGCAGCTCCGACAGGGGGACCAAAAACATTCAGTACTTC. It codes for CASSSDRGTKNIQYF.

The chain joins TRBV30 to TRBJ2-5; a weak D match, TRBD2 (6 bases). Germline CDR1 is GTSNPN and CDR2 is SVGIG (reference sequence). Trimming removed 7 bases at V and 5 bases at J, with 14 bases between. The CDR3 length is 12 residues. The CDR3 coding sequence is TGTGCCTTGGACGGAGGGGTCGAGACCCAGTACTTC. Its protein product is CALDGGVETQYF.

The rearrangement uses TRBV19 and TRBJ1-1; TRBD1 might be the D (6 bases). Trimming cost V 0 bases and J 7 bases, with 9 bases left between them. The CDR3 covers 13 residues. Per the germline V gene, CDR1 is LNHDA and CDR2 is SQIVND (reference sequence). The CDR3 protein is CASSIEWTVEAFF. The CDR3, as DNA: TGTGCCAGTAGTATAGAGTGGACAGTTGAAGCTTTCTTT. The full variable domain, in which reference TRBV19 and TRBJ1-1 provide the parts outside the CDR3, is DGGITQSPKYLFRKEGQNVTLSCEQNLNHDAMYWYRQDPGQGLRLIYYSQIVNDFQKGDIAEGYSVSREKKESFPLTVTSAQKNPTAFYLCASSIEWTVEAFFGQGTRLTVV.

J is TRBJ2-5 and V is TRBV10-3; D unclear. V gave up 4 bases and J gave up 1 base, with 7 bases separating them. Germline CDR1 and CDR2: ENHRY and SYGVKD. This CDR3 has 13 amino acids. Here the CDR3 DNA reads TGTGCCATCAGTGCCCACAGCCAAGAGACCCAGTACTTC. Translation: CAISAHSQETQYF.

This rearrangement joins TRBV5-1 to TRBJ1-2; D unclear. Trimming took 2 bases from V and 5 from J, leaving 10 bases between them. This CDR3 has 13 amino acids. The germline V gene encodes CDR1 SGHRS and CDR2 YFSETQ. CDR3 DNA sequence: TGCGCCAGCAGCTTTTTGTCGGGGTATGGCTACACCTTC. Translation: CASSFLSGYGYTF.

The rearrangement links TRBV11-2 to TRBJ2-1, with 11 nucleotides matching TRBD2. V lost 1 base, J lost 0 bases, and 5 bases stayed unmatched. Germline assignment: CDR1 SGHAT and CDR2 FQNNGV. This CDR3 is built from 18 residues. The CDR3 DNA is TGTGCCAGCAGCTTAGCCCGGACTAGCGGGTCCTCCTACAATGAGCAGTTCTTC. Translated, it gives CASSLARTSGSSYNEQFF.

V and J are TRBV5-4 and TRBJ2-6; maybe TRBD2 (5 bases). The CDR3 is made up of 15 amino acids. V shed 1 base and J shed 1 base, with 6 bases lying between them. CDR1 SGHNT and CDR2 YYREEE come from the germline V gene (reference sequence). CDR3 bases: TGTGCCAGCAGCTTGCCGGGGTCTGGGGCCAACGTCCTGACTTTC. This encodes CASSLPGSGANVLTF.

The rearrangement links TRBV7-2 to TRBJ2-4; D remains unclear. V dropped 2 bases and J dropped 5 bases, with 22 bases sitting between them. The CDR3 length is 18 residues. Germline CDR1 is SGHTA and CDR2 is FQGNSA. This CDR3 reads CASSLSSSLSVSENIQYF. The CDR3 region has the DNA TGTGCCAGCAGCTTAAGTTCGTCACTATCTGTCAGCGAAAACATTCAGTACTTC.